What follows is one TCR beta chain and its context. What it recognizes is unknown. In the ViraFEST assay, antigen-specific CD4+ clonotypes were identified by expansion after peptide-pool stimulation. Investigators separated out CD4+ T cells once around 11 days of culture had passed. None of these healthy vaccinees had been infected with SARS-CoV-2 before vaccination. This sample was included in a study of vaccination effects on CD4 cells after COVID-19. This CDR3 has 15 residues. The ends lost 5 bases at V and 5 bases at J; junction bases unmatched: 7. CDR1 MNHEY and CDR2 SVGEGT come from the germline V gene. Repertoires were generated with immunoSEQ multiplex PCR, while TCRdb's copy carries only in-frame clones and drops some. The sample carries 50,000 to 65,000 clones, roughly 80% recorded once.

The sequenced sample was CD4+ T cells from PBMCs cultured with HCoV-229E spike peptides, obtained before COVID-19 vaccination. The receptor was isolated from a human donor who received a COVID-19 vaccine. The genes are TRBV6-2 or TRBV6-3 and TRBJ2-3, with 10 positions matching TRBD2. The DNA of the CDR3 is TGTGCCAGCAGTAAGACTAGCGGGTCGCGAGATACGCAGTATTTT. Protein: CASSKTSGSRDTQYF.